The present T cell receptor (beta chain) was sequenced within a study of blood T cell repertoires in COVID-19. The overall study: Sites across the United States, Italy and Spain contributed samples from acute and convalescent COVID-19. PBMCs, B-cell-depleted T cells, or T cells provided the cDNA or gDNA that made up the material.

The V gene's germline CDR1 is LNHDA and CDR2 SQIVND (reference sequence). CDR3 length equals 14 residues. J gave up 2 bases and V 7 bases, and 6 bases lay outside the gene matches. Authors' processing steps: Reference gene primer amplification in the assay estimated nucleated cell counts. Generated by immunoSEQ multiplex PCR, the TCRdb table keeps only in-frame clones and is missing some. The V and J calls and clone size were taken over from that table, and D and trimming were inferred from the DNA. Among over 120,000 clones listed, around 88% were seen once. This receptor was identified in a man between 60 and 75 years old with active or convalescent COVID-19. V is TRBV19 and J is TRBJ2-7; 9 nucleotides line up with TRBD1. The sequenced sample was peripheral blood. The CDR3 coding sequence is TGTGCCAGTAACCCCGGGACAGGGCCCTACGAGCAGTACTTC. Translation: CASNPGTGPYEQYF.